This T cell receptor beta chain was obtained from a study of blood T cells in healthy people across ages. Findings of the study overall: Percentage of naive T cells showed a strong correlation with TCR beta diversity.

This clonotype was observed a handful of times. Its antigen is as yet unknown. This CDR3 region has 13 residues. After removal of 5 bases from V and 6 bases from J, the junction contained 3 bases not matched to a gene. From germline, CDR1 is MNHEY and CDR2 SMNVEV (reference sequence). Then a second PCR, running roughly 7 to 11 cycles, was carried out with a sample-barcoded 5' primer and a J-beta primer mix. Any given sample supplied a minimum of 3 million CDR3-containing paired-end reads. Each CDR3 protein gets one entry after TCRdb re-called the 5' RACE reads with MiXCR. The sample has some 900,000 distinct CDR3 sequences, less than 35% seen once. The authors drew around 9.3 milliliters of peripheral blood from each donor. Isolation per sample recovered at least 6 million PBMCs.

J is TRBJ2-2 and V is TRBV27, with 7 bases lining up with TRBD1. The TCR sequence derives from a woman older than 75 in good health. Sequencing was performed on blood. The CDR3 here is CASSNDRAGELFF. Written as DNA, the CDR3 is TGTGCCAGCAGTAACGACAGGGCCGGGGAGCTGTTTTTT.